These T cell receptor beta chains were read from a single sample in a study of blood T cell repertoires in COVID-19. The method was immunoSEQ multiplex PCR; TCRdb's version includes in-frame clones alone and lacks a portion of them. Here the sample spans 200,000 to 300,000 clones, roughly 89% being singletons. The material sequenced was PBMCs or T cells enriched from blood (not recorded which). Receptor source: a woman in her 30s who had recovered from COVID-19. Each CDR3 is given with its conserved first and last residue. Each record gives: CDR3 length, clone size, V gene, D gene, J gene, CDR3 protein, CDR3 DNA. A D gene is named only where the DNA matches it firmly. The size of a clone is reported for some rows only, either as once, few or many, or as a class for expanded clones.

length: 17; size: NA; V: TRBV7-2; D: TRBD1; J: TRBJ1-5; CDR3: CASSDPFRGPGNQPQHF; DNA: TGTGCCAGCAGCGATCCGTTCAGGGGGCCGGGCAATCAGCCCCAGCATTTT
length: 15; size: NA; V: TRBV5-4; D: TRBD1; J: TRBJ1-4; CDR3: CASSPNRGTNEKLFF; DNA: TGTGCCAGCAGCCCTAACAGGGGAACTAATGAAAAACTGTTTTTT
length: 14; size: NA; V: TRBV6-5; D: NA; J: TRBJ1-3; CDR3: CASSSRTSGNTIYF; DNA: TGTGCCAGCAGTTCCAGGACTTCTGGAAACACCATATATTTT
length: 15; size: NA; V: TRBV10-3; D: TRBD2; J: TRBJ2-1; CDR3: CAISDIAGGPYEQFF; DNA: TGTGCCATCAGCGATATAGCGGGAGGGCCCTATGAGCAGTTCTTC
length: 14; size: few; V: TRBV12-5; D: NA; J: TRBJ2-3; CDR3: CASGDSGRTDTQYF; DNA: TGTGCTAGTGGGGACAGCGGACGCACAGATACGCAGTATTTT
length: 12; size: few; V: TRBV29-1; D: NA; J: TRBJ1-3; CDR3: CSVVSGGNTIYF; DNA: TGCAGCGTCGTATCAGGGGGAAACACCATATATTTT
length: 13; size: NA; V: TRBV18; D: NA; J: TRBJ2-7; CDR3: CASSPTRDYEQYF; DNA: TGTGCCAGCTCACCGACCAGGGACTACGAGCAGTACTTC
length: 14; size: few; V: TRBV6-2/TRBV6-3; D: NA; J: TRBJ1-5; CDR3: CASSYFAGNQPQHF; DNA: TGTGCCAGCAGTTACTTCGCAGGGAACCAGCCCCAGCATTTT
length: 18; size: once; V: TRBV18; D: NA; J: TRBJ2-2; CDR3: CASSPQTDRDFNTGELFF; DNA: TGTGCCAGCTCACCCCAAACCGACCGGGACTTTAACACCGGGGAGCTGTTTTTT
length: 13; size: NA; V: TRBV6-2/TRBV6-3; D: NA; J: TRBJ2-7; CDR3: CASSYGQTYEQYF; DNA: TGTGCCAGCAGTTACGGCCAGACCTACGAGCAGTACTTC
length: 15; size: NA; V: TRBV2; D: NA; J: TRBJ2-7; CDR3: CASSELETVRYEQYF; DNA: TGTGCCAGCAGTGAACTGGAGACAGTCCGCTACGAGCAGTACTTC
length: 14; size: NA; V: TRBV5-6; D: TRBD1; J: TRBJ1-1; CDR3: CASSLRQGTTEAFF; DNA: TGTGCCAGCAGCCTTCGACAGGGAACCACTGAAGCTTTCTTT
length: 16; size: NA; V: TRBV7-3; D: TRBD2; J: TRBJ2-2; CDR3: CASSPRSGGDTGELFF; DNA: TGTGCCAGCAGCCCCCGTTCCGGGGGGGACACCGGGGAGCTGTTTTTT
length: 17; size: NA; V: TRBV7-2; D: TRBD1; J: TRBJ2-2; CDR3: CASSLGTGGLNTGELFF; DNA: TGTGCCAGCAGCTTAGGGACAGGGGGATTGAACACCGGGGAGCTGTTTTTT
length: 16; size: NA; V: TRBV5-6; D: NA; J: TRBJ2-2; CDR3: CASSWAGLANTGELFF; DNA: TGTGCCAGCAGCTGGGCTGGTTTGGCGAACACCGGGGAGCTGTTTTTT
length: 16; size: NA; V: TRBV7-6; D: NA; J: TRBJ2-1; CDR3: CASSTGSLGLENEQFF; DNA: TGTGCCAGCAGCACCGGGTCGCTAGGCCTGGAGAATGAGCAGTTCTTC
length: 15; size: NA; V: TRBV5-4; D: TRBD1; J: TRBJ1-2; CDR3: CASSTALTGIDGYTF; DNA: TGTGCCAGCAGCACAGCCTTGACAGGGATTGATGGCTACACCTTC
length: 13; size: NA; V: TRBV30; D: TRBD1; J: TRBJ1-2; CDR3: CAAPGQGNYGYTF; DNA: TGTGCCGCCCCGGGACAGGGAAACTATGGCTACACCTTC
length: 15; size: NA; V: TRBV6-5; D: NA; J: TRBJ1-1; CDR3: CASSPDTLPNTEAFF; DNA: TGTGCCAGCAGTCCGGACACACTGCCGAACACTGAAGCTTTCTTT
length: 14; size: NA; V: TRBV14; D: NA; J: TRBJ2-7; CDR3: CASSPSGSTYEQYF; DNA: TGTGCCAGCAGCCCCTCCGGGAGTACTTACGAGCAGTACTTC
length: 15; size: once; V: TRBV28; D: TRBD2; J: TRBJ2-3; CDR3: CASSSQRESTDTQYF; DNA: TGTGCCAGCAGCAGCCAGCGGGAGAGCACAGATACGCAGTATTTT
length: 15; size: NA; V: TRBV9; D: TRBD1; J: TRBJ2-5; CDR3: CASSVAPGGGETQYF; DNA: TGTGCCAGCAGCGTAGCCCCAGGGGGCGGTGAGACCCAGTACTTC
length: 15; size: NA; V: TRBV3-1/TRBV3-2; D: NA; J: TRBJ2-3; CDR3: CASSQESGSTDTQYF; DNA: TGTGCCAGCAGCCAAGAAAGCGGAAGCACAGATACGCAGTATTTT
length: 18; size: once; V: TRBV5-4; D: TRBD2; J: TRBJ2-1; CDR3: CASTGGLAGVSSYNEQFF; DNA: TGTGCCAGTACCGGCGGACTAGCGGGAGTAAGCTCCTACAATGAGCAGTTCTTC
length: 14; size: NA; V: TRBV29-1; D: NA; J: TRBJ2-2; CDR3: CSVAATGQSGELFF; DNA: TGCAGCGTCGCCGCAACAGGGCAATCCGGGGAGCTGTTTTTT
length: 16; size: NA; V: TRBV28; D: NA; J: TRBJ1-1; CDR3: CASSMGGRRGYTEAFF; DNA: TGTGCCAGCAGTATGGGGGGCCGGCGGGGGTACACTGAAGCTTTCTTT
length: 18; size: NA; V: TRBV3-1/TRBV3-2; D: NA; J: TRBJ1-6; CDR3: CASSPGAGGSSYNSPLHF; DNA: TGTGCCAGCAGCCCCGGAGCGGGCGGGAGCTCCTATAATTCACCCCTCCACTTT
length: 20; size: NA; V: TRBV9; D: TRBD2; J: TRBJ2-1; CDR3: CASSVATLVHGGRETNEQFF; DNA: TGTGCCAGCAGCGTAGCTACTTTGGTGCACGGCGGGAGGGAGACCAATGAGCAGTTCTTC
length: 17; size: NA; V: TRBV6-2/TRBV6-3; D: TRBD2; J: TRBJ2-3; CDR3: CASSYSTFWGGADTQYF; DNA: TGTGCCAGCAGTTACTCTACTTTCTGGGGAGGGGCAGATACGCAGTATTTT
length: 15; size: NA; V: TRBV7-2; D: TRBD1; J: TRBJ2-7; CDR3: CASSLHGTATYEQYF; DNA: TGTGCCAGCAGTCTTCATGGGACAGCAACCTACGAGCAGTACTTC
length: 16; size: NA; V: TRBV11-2; D: TRBD2; J: TRBJ2-2; CDR3: CASSSGLAGPTGELFF; DNA: TGTGCCAGCAGCTCGGGACTAGCGGGACCCACCGGGGAGCTGTTTTTT
length: 17; size: NA; V: TRBV7-9; D: TRBD1; J: TRBJ1-2; CDR3: CASSLETGQGLNYGYTF; DNA: TGTGCCAGCAGCTTAGAAACCGGACAGGGTTTAAACTATGGCTACACCTTC
length: 14; size: once; V: TRBV5-6; D: TRBD1; J: TRBJ1-2; CDR3: CASSWTGGRGGYTF; DNA: TGTGCCAGCAGCTGGACAGGGGGCAGAGGTGGCTACACCTTC
length: 16; size: NA; V: TRBV13; D: NA; J: TRBJ2-1; CDR3: CASSLRRGRRGPEQFF; DNA: TGTGCCAGCAGCTTAAGACGGGGTCGGAGGGGTCCTGAGCAGTTCTTC
length: 16; size: NA; V: TRBV23-1; D: TRBD1; J: TRBJ1-5; CDR3: CASSQGQGARNQPQHF; DNA: TGCGCCAGCAGTCAAGGACAGGGGGCAAGGAATCAGCCCCAGCATTTT
length: 14; size: NA; V: TRBV24-1; D: TRBD1; J: TRBJ1-1; CDR3: CATSHRGTNTEAFF; DNA: TGTGCCACCAGCCACAGGGGGACGAACACTGAAGCTTTCTTT
length: 15; size: NA; V: TRBV5-5; D: NA; J: TRBJ2-1; CDR3: CASSLLAANANEQFF; DNA: TGTGCCAGCAGCTTATTAGCGGCAAACGCTAATGAGCAGTTCTTC
length: 13; size: NA; V: TRBV27; D: NA; J: TRBJ2-3; CDR3: CASSLALVDTQYF; DNA: TGTGCCAGCAGTTTAGCCTTAGTAGATACGCAGTATTTT
length: 16; size: NA; V: TRBV10-3; D: TRBD1; J: TRBJ2-1; CDR3: CAISESLGQGDNEQFF; DNA: TGTGCCATCAGTGAGTCCCTGGGACAGGGTGATAATGAGCAGTTCTTC
length: 15; size: NA; V: TRBV2; D: NA; J: TRBJ1-1; CDR3: CASSPRTSLNTEAFF; DNA: TGTGCCAGCAGTCCGCGGACAAGTTTGAACACTGAAGCTTTCTTT
length: 13; size: NA; V: TRBV28; D: NA; J: TRBJ1-1; CDR3: CASNLRPNTEAFF; DNA: TGTGCCAGCAACCTACGCCCGAACACTGAAGCTTTCTTT
length: 18; size: NA; V: TRBV9; D: NA; J: TRBJ2-1; CDR3: CASSVGSRRTVPYNEQFF; DNA: TGTGCCAGCAGCGTAGGTTCTCGCAGAACAGTCCCCTACAATGAGCAGTTCTTC
length: 15; size: few; V: TRBV28; D: TRBD1; J: TRBJ1-5; CDR3: CASTPGTGRNQPQHF; DNA: TGTGCCAGCACCCCCGGGACAGGGCGTAATCAGCCCCAGCATTTT
length: 16; size: NA; V: TRBV25-1; D: NA; J: TRBJ1-4; CDR3: CASSGRGGATNEKLFF; DNA: TGTGCCAGCAGTGGGAGGGGAGGCGCAACTAATGAAAAACTGTTTTTT
length: 15; size: NA; V: TRBV2; D: NA; J: TRBJ2-3; CDR3: CASSDGTSFTDTQYF; DNA: TGTGCCAGCAGTGACGGGACATCTTTCACAGATACGCAGTATTTT
length: 14; size: NA; V: TRBV28; D: TRBD1; J: TRBJ2-1; CDR3: CASSSYRDRNEQFF; DNA: TGTGCCAGCAGTTCCTACCGGGACAGGAATGAGCAGTTCTTC
length: 14; size: NA; V: TRBV28; D: TRBD1; J: TRBJ2-1; CDR3: CASFPGQGVGEQFF; DNA: TGTGCCAGCTTCCCGGGACAGGGGGTCGGTGAGCAGTTCTTC
length: 12; size: NA; V: TRBV27; D: NA; J: TRBJ2-3; CDR3: CASSPNSYTQYF; DNA: TGTGCCAGCAGCCCGAATAGTTACACGCAGTATTTT
length: 14; size: NA; V: TRBV7-9; D: TRBD1; J: TRBJ1-6; CDR3: CASSPDRAASPLHF; DNA: TGTGCCAGCAGCCCCGACAGGGCCGCTTCACCCCTCCACTTT
length: 17; size: NA; V: TRBV5-1; D: TRBD1; J: TRBJ1-1; CDR3: CASSPRDRSRGDTEAFF; DNA: TGCGCCAGCAGCCCCCGGGACAGGTCAAGAGGGGATACTGAAGCTTTCTTT
length: 18; size: once; V: TRBV4-3; D: TRBD2; J: TRBJ2-3; CDR3: CASSQARSLAGFADTQYF; DNA: TGCGCCAGCAGCCAAGCGCGAAGCCTAGCGGGCTTTGCAGATACGCAGTATTTT
length: 14; size: NA; V: TRBV28; D: NA; J: TRBJ1-4; CDR3: CASSLYGIEEKLFF; DNA: TGTGCCAGCAGTTTATACGGGATAGAAGAAAAACTGTTTTTT
length: 16; size: NA; V: TRBV7-6; D: TRBD1; J: TRBJ2-3; CDR3: CASSSTGGGLSDTQYF; DNA: TGTGCCAGCAGCTCTACAGGGGGCGGTTTGTCAGATACGCAGTATTTT
length: 17; size: NA; V: TRBV14; D: TRBD2; J: TRBJ2-3; CDR3: CASSQDLTSGVADTQYF; DNA: TGTGCCAGCAGCCAAGATTTGACTAGCGGAGTAGCAGATACGCAGTATTTT
length: 14; size: NA; V: TRBV18; D: NA; J: TRBJ1-1; CDR3: CASSPATDSTEAFF; DNA: TGTGCCAGCTCACCGGCGACAGATTCCACTGAAGCTTTCTTT
length: 16; size: once; V: TRBV15; D: TRBD1; J: TRBJ1-4; CDR3: CATSRTVGQGNEKLFF; DNA: TGTGCCACCAGCAGAACTGTTGGACAGGGGAACGAAAAACTGTTTTTT